These 30 T cell receptor beta chains were all obtained from the same sample, sequenced in a study of tumor-infiltrating lymphocytes in primary liver carcinoma. The blood RNA (from unsorted whole blood) was obtained, and germline DNA was also extracted. Total RNA amounting to 500 ng was the source from which TCR beta cDNA was made with a constant-region primer. Nested multiplex PCR, run for three rounds with slightly modified ARM-PCR, yielded TCR beta libraries. The opening two PCR rounds, about 11 cycles each, paired TRBV1-TRBV30 forward primers with a C-beta reverse primer. TCRdb used MiXCR to reprocess the multiplex PCR reads, holding one entry per CDR3 protein. The sample holds 300,000 to 350,000 distinct CDR3 sequences, more than 55% seen once. The sequencing sample was made of peripheral blood. The receptor set was obtained from a woman aged 30 to 39 with primary liver carcinoma and hepatitis B virus infection.

This clonotype showed up just a few times. One junction end disagrees with the germline gene, perhaps due to a read error. The rearrangement joins TRBV4-1 to TRBJ2-2; possibly TRBD1 for D (6 bases). This CDR3 contains 14 residues. In germline, CDR1 is MGHRA, CDR2 YSYEKL. The DNA of the CDR3 is TGCGCCAGCAGCCTACAGGGACACACCGGGGACCTGTTTTTT. Its protein is CASSLQGHTGDLFF.

This clonotype was picked up one time. This CDR3 fails to terminate in the conserved phenylalanine or tryptophan, so it likely reflects a read error. The rearrangement joins TRBV7-8 to TRBJ2-7; D is ambiguous. CDR1 SGHVS and CDR2 FQNEAQ come from the germline V gene. CDR3 length: 18 amino acids. The V end was cut by 4 bases, the J end by 0 bases, with 22 bases between. The CDR3 bases are TGTGCCAGCAGCTCGGGTCACGGTCGTACTGTGAGCTCCTACGAGCAGTACTTG. It yields the protein CASSSGHGRTVSSYEQYL.

This clonotype was recorded a few times. The rearrangement links TRBV11-2 to TRBJ2-7; a weak D match, TRBD2 (5 bases). Germline CDR1 reads SGHAT; CDR2 reads FQNNGV. The CDR3 extends over 17 amino acids. With 4 bases removed from V and 0 bases from J, the gap between germline ends came to 19 bases. CDR3 residues: CASSSGAGMISSYEQYF. DNA for the CDR3: TGTGCCAGCAGCTCGGGCGCCGGGATGATCAGCTCCTACGAGCAGTACTTC.

This clonotype was detected once. A read error may explain this, as a much larger clone is one base away. The V call is TRBV12-3 or TRBV12-4, the J call TRBJ1-2, with D maybe TRBD1 (6 bases). The CDR3 has 14 amino acids. Trimming removed 6 bases from V and 3 bases from J, with 14 bases in between. CDR3 sequence (DNA): TGTGCCAGCAGCCCGAGAGGGGGATACTATGGCTACACCTTC. This translates into CASSPRGGYYGYTF.

J is TRBJ2-4 and V is TRBV6-5, with 14 bases identical to TRBD2. After removal of 5 bases from V and 6 bases from J, the junction contained 9 bases not matched to a gene. Germline CDR1 and CDR2: MNHEY and SVGAGI. The CDR3 covers 17 residues. The CDR3 loop reads CASSAGTSGSKGNIQYF. In DNA form, the CDR3 reads TGTGCCAGCAGTGCCGGGACTAGCGGGAGTAAGGGAAACATTCAGTACTTC.

As regards this clonotype: It is likely a read error, because the conserved phenylalanine at the end of the CDR3 is missing. The rearrangement links TRBV11-1 to TRBJ2-7; perhaps TRBD1 as D (7 bases). Germline CDR1 reads SGHAT; CDR2 reads FQDESV (reference sequence). Trimming took 5 bases from V and 5 from J, leaving 16 bases between them. The CDR3 has 14 residues. The CDR3 protein is CASSQGGNFHEQYI. In nucleotides, the CDR3 is TGTGCCAGCAGCCAGGGGGGAAACTTCCACGAGCAGTACATC.

This clonotype was counted many times. The rearrangement links TRBV11-3 to TRBJ2-3; D is ambiguous. The CDR3 sequence is 13 residues long. V lost 2 bases and J 3 bases, leaving 6 bases between the germline ends. Germline V gene lookup returns CDR1 SGHNT and CDR2 YENEEA. For the CDR3, the DNA is TGTGCCAGCAGCTTAAGCCGAACAGATACGCAGTATTTT. It is translated as CASSLSRTDTQYF.

The rearrangement joins TRBV12-3 or TRBV12-4 to TRBJ1-1; D perhaps matches TRBD1 (5 bases). There are 11 residues in the CDR3. Between the trimmed V and J ends, which lost 10 bases and 5 bases, there was a span of 11 bases. DNA of the CDR3: TGTGCCAACAGGCCACAGACTGAAGCTTTCTTT. Its translation is CANRPQTEAFF.

This clonotype has a handful of counts. Just one base apart from a much larger clone, this may be a read error. The chain links TRBV6-5 to TRBJ1-4; D might be TRBD1 (6 bases). Germline CDR1 is MNHEY and CDR2 is SVGAGI. This CDR3 has 16 residues. CDR3 bases: TGTGTCAGCAGGCGCGCACAGGGAGCAACTAATGAAAAACTGTTTTTT. Its translation is CVSRRAQGATNEKLFF.

The chain combines TRBV5-6 with TRBJ2-5; D possibly corresponds to TRBD2 (6 bases). This CDR3 is 13 amino acids long. In germline, CDR1 is SGHDT, CDR2 YYEEEE. V lost 4 bases and J lost 5, with 12 bases in between. As DNA, the CDR3 is TGTGCCAGCAGCCAACTAGCTTCCGAGACCCAGTACTTC. Protein product: CASSQLASETQYF.

A remark on this clonotype: One junction end disagrees with the germline gene, perhaps due to a read error. This chain uses TRBV12-3 or TRBV12-4 with TRBJ2-3; the match to TRBD1 covers 8 bases. The CDR3 runs 16 residues. The CDR3 sequence: CVSSSDRGPSTDTQYF. The CDR3 bases are TGTGTCAGCAGTTCTGACAGGGGCCCTAGCACAGATACGCAGTATTTT.

The rearrangement links TRBV7-8 to TRBJ2-3, with 7 positions matching TRBD2. The junction had 17 bases not matched to a gene; V was cut back by 4 bases and J by 1 base. The germline CDR1 and CDR2 sequences are SGHVS and FQNEAQ. This CDR3 is built from 19 residues. CDR3 bases: TGTGCCAGCAGCTACGGTGGGGGGGTGGGATCATCAGGCACAGATACGCAGTATTTT. Protein sequence: CASSYGGGVGSSGTDTQYF. Supplemented by reference TRBV7-8 and TRBJ2-3, the full variable domain reads GAGVSQSPRYKVAKRGQDVALRCDPISGHVSLFWYQQALGQGPEFLTYFQNEAQLDKSGLPSDRFFAERPEGSVSTLKIQRTQQEDSAVYLCASSYGGGVGSSGTDTQYFGPGTRLTVL.

This chain uses TRBV14 with TRBJ2-1; tentatively, D is TRBD2 (6 bases). This CDR3 has 15 amino acids. The ends were cut back, 1 base at V and 9 bases at J, with 16 bases in the middle. The germline CDR1 and CDR2 sequences are SGHDN and FVKESK. The CDR3 loop is CASSQVAGMRSEQFF. Here the CDR3 DNA reads TGTGCCAGCAGCCAAGTGGCGGGAATGAGGAGTGAGCAGTTCTTC.

With regard to this clonotype: A much larger clone lies one base from this, so it may be a read error. Because it lacks the conserved phenylalanine or tryptophan at the end, this CDR3 is likely a read error. The rearrangement joins TRBV29-1 to TRBJ1-2; 8 nucleotides line up with TRBD1. Looked up from germline, CDR1 is SQVTM and CDR2 is ANQGSEA. V was clipped by 6 bases and J by 5 bases; unmatched bases: 5. This CDR3 comprises 12 residues. In DNA form, the CDR3 reads TGCAGCGTGGGGACAGGCCTGTATGGCTACACCATC. This codes for CSVGTGLYGYTI.

Of note for this clonotype: This may come from a read error, since a much larger clone is one base off. The genes are TRBV6-2 or TRBV6-3 and TRBJ2-1; 12 bases agree with TRBD2. The CDR3 length is 14 residues. Germline CDR1 and CDR2: MNHEY and SVGEGT. DNA of the CDR3: TGTGCCAGCAGTCCTAGCGGGAGGGGGAATGAGCGGTTCTTC. It specifies CASSPSGRGNERFF.

V gene TRBV6-5 combines with J gene TRBJ2-3; a weak D match, TRBD2 (6 bases). The length of the CDR3 is 16 residues. The V gene's germline CDR1 is MNHEY and CDR2 SVGAGI. V gave up 2 bases and J gave up 3 bases, with 15 bases separating them. CDR3 sequence (DNA): TGTGCCAGCAGTTACCGAGTGGAAGGGAGGACAGATACGCAGTATTTT. Protein product: CASSYRVEGRTDTQYF.

The chain employs TRBV12-3 or TRBV12-4 and TRBJ1-2, with D possibly TRBD1 on 5 matching bases. Between the trimmed V and J ends, which lost 2 bases and 3 bases, there was a span of 13 bases. The CDR3 is made up of 15 amino acids. CDR3 DNA: TGTGCCAGCAGTTTATCATCCGGGACCTACTATGGCTACACCTTC. This sequence encodes CASSLSSGTYYGYTF.

Note on this clonotype: A much larger clone sits a single nucleotide away, making a read error possible. The gene calls are TRBV29-1 and TRBJ2-4, with D possibly being TRBD2 (5 bases). The CDR3 is 13 residues long. Germline assignment: CDR1 SQVTM and CDR2 ANQGSEA. CDR3: CSAEVGVKNTQYF. CDR3 sequence (DNA): TGCAGCGCGGAGGTCGGGGTCAAAAACACTCAGTACTTC.

A note on this clonotype: The junction shows a germline mismatch at one end, possibly a read error. This chain joins TRBV6-1 and TRBJ1-2, with D possibly matching TRBD1 (5 bases). The germline V gene has CDR1 MNHNS and CDR2 SASEGT. CDR3 size: 13 residues. The CDR3 bases are TGTACCAGCAGTTCCGGGACGCCCTCAGGCTACACCTTC. It specifies CTSSSGTPSGYTF.

The V call is TRBV11-2, the J call TRBJ1-2; maybe TRBD1 (6 bases). Germline-derived CDR1 and CDR2 are SGHAT and FQNNGV. The CDR3 is 14 residues long. The CDR3 DNA is TGTTCTAACAGCTTGGACAGAACTAACTATGGCTACACCTTC. Its translation: CSNSLDRTNYGYTF.

This clonotype came up a few times. The CDR3, as DNA: TGTGCCAGCTCACTTGACCGGGGGGGTGAGCAGTTCTTC. It is translated as CASSLDRGGEQFF. This sequence joins TRBV18 and TRBJ2-1, with TRBD2 matching 8 bases. Germline values: CDR1 KGHSH, CDR2 LQKENI. There are 13 residues in the CDR3. The V and J ends lost 4 bases and 9 bases, in that order; junction bases with no gene match: 5.

A remark on this clonotype: A much larger clone differs from this one at a single base, so this may be a read error. The genes are TRBV7-9 and TRBJ2-7, with 7 bases lining up with TRBD2. CDR1 is SEHNR and CDR2 is FQNEAQ in the germline V gene (reference sequence). The CDR3 is 15 amino acids. Here the CDR3 reads CVSSSPGTTVYEQYF. CDR3 bases: TGTGTCAGCAGCTCCCCCGGGACTACCGTATACGAGCAGTACTTC.

With respect to this clonotype: It may be a read error: a sequence one base away is much more abundant. The chain joins TRBV29-1 to TRBJ1-1, with a possible D match to TRBD1 (6 bases). This CDR3 has 14 amino acids. Deletions cut 5 bases from V and 6 bases from J, with 19 bases between. The V gene's germline CDR1 is SQVTM and CDR2 ANQGSEA. The CDR3, as DNA: TGCAGCGTTCGCCTACCGACAGGTTACGCTGAAGCTTTCTTT. Protein: CSVRLPTGYAEAFF.

Concerning this clonotype: Compared with germline, one end of the junction differs, possibly owing to a read error. The V and J genes are TRBV6-6 and TRBJ1-5; unclear D gene. The CDR3 contains 13 residues. CDR1 MNHNY and CDR2 SVGAGI come from the germline V gene (reference sequence). The CDR3 is CVSRLGSNQPQHF. The CDR3 nucleotides are TGTGTCAGCCGCTTGGGTTCCAATCAGCCCCAGCATTTT.

This clonotype was observed at least ten times. V and J are TRBV4-2 and TRBJ1-6, with no clear D. Germline CDR1 reads LGHNA; CDR2 reads YNFKEQ. V gave up 0 bases and J gave up 9 bases, with 3 bases separating them. CDR3 length: 12 residues. The CDR3 DNA sequence: TGTGCCAGCAGCCAAGAAGGTTCACCCCTCCACTTT. Protein sequence: CASSQEGSPLHF.

DNA for the CDR3: TGTGCCAGCAGCCCTGGGACAGGGGGCAAAAACATTCAGTACTTC. This translates into CASSPGTGGKNIQYF. The J gene is TRBJ2-4, the V gene TRBV11-2, with 11 nucleotides matching TRBD1. Germline CDR1 is SGHAT and CDR2 is FQNNGV. The length of the CDR3 is 15 residues. V shed 5 bases and J 3 bases; nucleotides not matched to a gene: 3.

This clonotype showed up many times. The chain carries TRBV11-2 and TRBJ1-3; no clear D gene. CDR3 size: 15 residues. CDR1 is SGHAT, CDR2 FQNNGV, per germline. Deletions cut 1 base from V and 6 bases from J, with 13 bases between. For the CDR3, the DNA is TGTGCCAGCAGCTTAGTCCGGGGTACAGAAAACACCATATATTTT. Its translation is CASSLVRGTENTIYF.

The chain joins TRBV11-2 to TRBJ2-1; tentatively, D is TRBD2 (5 bases). The V gene's germline CDR1 is SGHAT and CDR2 FQNNGV. The CDR3 totals 15 residues. The V end lost 5 bases, the J end lost 1 base, and 12 bases lay between the germline ends. CDR3 loop: CASSPWTSSYNEQFF. The CDR3 DNA sequence: TGTGCCAGCAGCCCCTGGACTTCTTCCTACAATGAGCAGTTCTTC.

Notes on this clonotype: Because the CDR3 is missing its conserved closing phenylalanine or tryptophan, this is likely a read error. V usage is TRBV11-2 and J usage is TRBJ2-5; D possibly uses TRBD1 or TRBD2 (5 bases each). This CDR3 spans 16 amino acids. The V end lost 1 base, the J end lost 2 bases, and 14 bases lay between the germline ends. Germline lookup yields CDR1 SGHAT and CDR2 FQNNGV. DNA for the CDR3: TGTGCCAGCAGCTTAGCAAGACAGAGACTACAAGAGACCCAGTACTAC. This translates into CASSLARQRLQETQYY.

The rearrangement links TRBV5-1 to TRBJ2-1; TRBD2 aligns across 13 bases. CDR3 length: 15 residues. Germline CDR1 SGHRS, CDR2 YFSETQ. Losses at the gene ends were 4 bases for V and 8 bases for J; bases not matched to a gene: 6. The CDR3 bases are TGCGCCAGCAGCCCGGGACTAGCGGGATCCGATGAGCAGTTCTTC. This sequence encodes CASSPGLAGSDEQFF.